This TCR beta chain was documented in a study of technical replicates of blood from a few donors. TCRdb's copy holds only in-frame clones and misses some; the assay was immunoSEQ multiplex PCR. The sample includes 60,000 or so clones, 85% to 90% of them seen just once. Germline assignment: CDR1 SGHRS and CDR2 YFSETQ. There are 15 residues in the CDR3. J was trimmed by 6 bases and V by 4 bases; bases with no gene match: 8. The chain carries TRBV5-1 and TRBJ2-7; TRBD2 aligns across 12 bases. The receptor was derived from a human donor in good health. Some clones in this sample may be carry-over from other donors' samples. The material sequenced was PBMCs. The CDR3 bases are TGCGCCAGCAGCCCAGGACTAGCGGGGAGCCCCGAGCAGTACTTC. Its protein is CASSPGLAGSPEQYF.